This T cell receptor (beta chain) was documented in a study of blood T cell repertoires in COVID-19. Under the authors' procedure: Reference gene primers were amplified, and this amplification served to estimate nucleated cell counts. Assay: immunoSEQ multiplex PCR; the TCRdb copy retains only in-frame clones and omits some. D and trimming were read from the DNA, whereas the V and J calls and clone size are those reported in that table. The sample records about 180,000 clones, 80% to 90% being singletons. CDR3 size: 13 residues. The V gene lost 4 bases and the J gene lost 5 bases, with 11 bases spanning the gap. Germline CDR1 and CDR2: LGHDT and YNNKEL (reference sequence).

The source is a man aged 18 to 30 who had recovered from COVID-19. Sequenced material: peripheral blood. This chain uses TRBV3-1 (or the pseudogene TRBV3-2) with TRBJ1-2; tentatively, D is TRBD1 (6 bases). CDR3 bases: TGTGCCAGCAGCCCCTCGACAGGATATGGCTACACCTTC. Amino acid sequence: CASSPSTGYGYTF.